This T cell receptor (beta chain) was sequenced for a study of cytomegalovirus exposure and HLA in healthy donors. The study ran its PCR with 60 Vbeta and 13 Jbeta primers. Profiling relied on immunoSEQ multiplex PCR, and the TCRdb table lists in-frame clones only, not all of them. This sample yields 130,000 or so clones, of which about three quarters are seen a single time; about 1.5% belongs to the top ten. Findings and caveats of the study: It was only CMV serostatus that was available as immune exposure information. Presence/absence comparisons presumed near-even sequencing depth among donors. TCR beta chains associated with HLA were, in a later analysis, more clonally expanded than equally common others.

Whereas donors were nominally healthy upon sampling, unrecorded immune exposures were probable. The germline V and J ends were trimmed by 7 bases and 5 bases, with 8 bases remaining between them. Germline CDR1 reads SGDLS; CDR2 reads YYNGEE. This CDR3 comprises 11 residues. As for this clone: Its specificity is not known.

The source is a woman under 30 in good health and CMV-seronegative. The chain is built from TRBV9 and TRBJ2-3; tentative D call: TRBD2 (5 bases). The sample consisted of PBMCs. The CDR3 bases are TGTGCCAGCGGAGGAAGAGATACGCAGTATTTT. Encoded protein: CASGGRDTQYF. The variable domain in full, completed from reference TRBV9 and TRBJ2-3, reads DSGVTQTPKHLITATGQRVTLRCSPRSGDLSVYWYQQSLDQGLQFLIQYYNGEERAKGNILERFSAQQFPDLHSELNLSSLELGDSALYFCASGGRDTQYFGPGTRLTVL.